The 10 T cell receptor beta chains below all came from one sample that was sequenced in a study of blood T cell repertoires in COVID-19. Clones were sequenced by immunoSEQ multiplex PCR, and TCRdb holds only the in-frame ones, with some missing. Seen here are tens of thousands of clones, more than 70% observed once, and the top ten hold approximately 3.9%. Input material: peripheral blood. These receptors all stem from a man aged 65-85 years with acute or convalescent COVID-19.

The rearrangement uses TRBV25-1 and TRBJ1-5, with D possibly TRBD1 on 5 matching bases. This CDR3 spans 14 amino acids. V gave up 2 bases and J gave up 1 base, with 6 bases separating them. Germline-derived CDR1 and CDR2 are MGHDK and SYGVNS. The CDR3 sequence is CASSERGSNQPQHF. The CDR3 DNA follows: TGTGCCAGCAGTGAACGGGGGAGCAATCAGCCCCAGCATTTT.

This chain connects TRBV9 to TRBJ1-3; D not certain. Germline V gene sequence: CDR1 SGDLS, CDR2 YYNGEE. CDR3 size: 17 residues. V shed 0 bases and J shed 0 bases, with 13 bases lying between them. CDR3 loop: CASSVDFRASSGNTIYF. CDR3 bases: TGTGCCAGCAGCGTAGATTTCAGAGCGAGCTCTGGAAACACCATATATTTT.

V gene TRBV9 combines with J gene TRBJ2-5, with 7 bases identical to TRBD2. CDR1 and CDR2 from the germline V gene are SGDLS and YYNGEE. The CDR3 covers 12 residues. The ends lost 7 bases at V and 9 bases at J; junction bases unmatched: 9. This chain's CDR3 is CASADLGGPQYF. In nucleotides, the CDR3 is TGTGCCAGCGCGGACCTGGGAGGGCCCCAGTACTTC.

This chain connects TRBV30 to TRBJ2-7, with D tentatively TRBD1 (5 bases). The CDR3 spans 14 residues. Trimming shortened V by 3 bases and J by 0 bases, and 12 bases separated the two germline ends. Germline V CDR1 and CDR2: GTSNPN, SVGIG (reference sequence). CDR3 bases: TGTGCCTGGAGCGTTGGGGCTAGCTCCTACGAGCAGTACTTC. Protein: CAWSVGASSYEQYF.

The chain couples TRBV7-8 to TRBJ1-3, with TRBD1 matching 7 bases. The germline gives CDR1 SGHVS, CDR2 FQNEAQ. The junction had 4 bases not matched to a gene; V was cut back by 5 bases and J by 0 bases. The CDR3 consists of 15 residues. The CDR3 nucleotides are TGTGCCAGCAGCCCCAGGGGGACCTCTGGAAACACCATATATTTT. It encodes CASSPRGTSGNTIYF.

CDR3 DNA sequence: TGTGCCAGCAGCGCGGGGGGGGGCCTCAATCAGCCCCAGCATTTT. Translation gives CASSAGGGLNQPQHF. This chain connects TRBV21-1 to TRBJ1-5. TRBV21-1 is shown as a pseudogene. CDR3 size: 15 residues.

The chain carries TRBV19 and TRBJ1-3; 8 nucleotides line up with TRBD1. Germline values: CDR1 LNHDA, CDR2 SQIVND (reference sequence). J lost 0 bases, V lost 6 bases, and 4 bases had no gene match. The CDR3 consists of 15 residues. The CDR3 region has the DNA TGTGCCAGTAGACCCACAGGGGGCTCTGGAAACACCATATATTTT. As protein: CASRPTGGSGNTIYF. Supplemented by reference TRBV19 and TRBJ1-3, the full variable domain reads DGGITQSPKYLFRKEGQNVTLSCEQNLNHDAMYWYRQDPGQGLRLIYYSQIVNDFQKGDIAEGYSVSREKKESFPLTVTSAQKNPTAFYLCASRPTGGSGNTIYFGEGSWLTVV.

The chain carries TRBV10-3 and TRBJ2-2; 7 nucleotides agree with TRBD1. Germline-derived CDR1 and CDR2 are ENHRY and SYGVKD. Trimming cost V 0 bases and J 7 bases; bases outside gene matches: 14. The CDR3 contains 18 residues. For the CDR3, the DNA is TGTGCCATCAGTGAGTCGGAGCAGGGGGTATCACCTAACGGGGAGCTGTTTTTT. Amino acids: CAISESEQGVSPNGELFF.

The chain is built from TRBV20-1 and TRBJ1-4; no reliable D call. The germline V and J ends were trimmed by 8 bases and 7 bases, with 11 bases remaining between them. Germline V lookup: CDR1 DFQATT, CDR2 SNEGSKA (reference sequence). The CDR3 covers 11 residues. The CDR3 region is CSYPSSEKLFF. In DNA, the CDR3 is TGCAGTTATCCCTCTTCTGAAAAACTGTTTTTT.

This chain joins TRBV2 and TRBJ1-2; D not certain. Trimming took off 2 bases at V and 7 bases at J, with 14 bases between the two ends. Germline values: CDR1 SNHLY, CDR2 FYNNEI. This CDR3 spans 14 amino acids. The CDR3 protein is CASSERQVLGGYTF. DNA of the CDR3: TGTGCCAGCAGTGAAAGGCAGGTTCTGGGTGGCTACACCTTC.